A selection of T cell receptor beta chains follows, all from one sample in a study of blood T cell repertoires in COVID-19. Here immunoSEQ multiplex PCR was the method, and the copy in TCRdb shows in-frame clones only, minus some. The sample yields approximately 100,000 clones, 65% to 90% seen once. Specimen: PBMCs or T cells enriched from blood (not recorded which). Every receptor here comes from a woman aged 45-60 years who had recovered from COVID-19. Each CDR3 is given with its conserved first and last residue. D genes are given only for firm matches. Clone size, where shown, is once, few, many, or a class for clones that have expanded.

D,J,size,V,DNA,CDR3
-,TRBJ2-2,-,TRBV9,TGTGCCAGCAGCGCGTTTCCCGGGGAGCTGTTTTTT,CASSAFPGELFF
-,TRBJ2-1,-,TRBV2,TGTGCCAGCAGGGTCGCCCAGAGACAGGCTCCAAGGGACAATGAGCAGTTCTTC,CASRVAQRQAPRDNEQFF
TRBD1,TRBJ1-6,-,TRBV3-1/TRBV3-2,TGTGCCAGCAGCCAGGACAGGGCAAGGTCACCCCTCCACTTT,CASSQDRARSPLHF
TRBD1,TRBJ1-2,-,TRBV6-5,TGTGCCAGCATCAAGGGACAGCCAGTTAACTATGGCTACACCTTC,CASIKGQPVNYGYTF
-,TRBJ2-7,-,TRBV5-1,TGCGCCAGCAGCTTGGGGTCGGCAGGATCCTACGAGCAGTACTTC,CASSLGSAGSYEQYF
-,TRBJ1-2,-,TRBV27,TGTGCCAGCAGTTTTAGCAGGGAGGACTATGGCTACACCTTC,CASSFSREDYGYTF
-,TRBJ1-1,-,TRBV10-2,TGCGCCAGCAGTGAGCGGCAGGGGTCCACTGAAGCTTTCTTT,CASSERQGSTEAFF
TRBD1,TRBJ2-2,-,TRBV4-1,TGCGCCAGCACCTCAGGACAGGACGCGACCACCGGGGAGCTGTTTTTT,CASTSGQDATTGELFF
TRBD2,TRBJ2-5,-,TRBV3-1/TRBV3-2,TGTGCCAGCAGCCAAGAACTTAAGGGGCGGGGGTACCAAGAGACCCAGTACTTC,CASSQELKGRGYQETQYF
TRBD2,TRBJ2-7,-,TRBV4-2,TGTGCCAGCACCATAATCCTCAGCGGGGGGAGCCACGAGCAGTACTTC,CASTIILSGGSHEQYF
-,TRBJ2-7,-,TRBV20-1,TGCAGTGCTAGTGTACTCCGCCCGATTTCCCACGAGCAGTACTTC,CSASVLRPISHEQYF
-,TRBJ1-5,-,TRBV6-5,TGTGCCAGCAGTCCTGGGGCCATACTTCAGCCCCAGCATTTT,CASSPGAILQPQHF
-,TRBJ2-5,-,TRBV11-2,TGTGCCAGCAGCTTCCGTATCGAAGAGACCCAGTACTTC,CASSFRIEETQYF
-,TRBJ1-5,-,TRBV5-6,TGTGCCAGCAGCTTGATATCAGGAGGTAGCAATCAGCCCCAGCATTTT,CASSLISGGSNQPQHF
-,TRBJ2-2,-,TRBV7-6,TGTGCCAGCAGCTTAGCCTTCCGCGGGATTAACACCGGGGAGCTGTTTTTT,CASSLAFRGINTGELFF
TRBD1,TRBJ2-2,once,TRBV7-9,TGTGCCAGCAGTTGGGACAGGAAGGCCGGGGAGCTGTTTTTT,CASSWDRKAGELFF
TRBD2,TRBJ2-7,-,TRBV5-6,TGTGCCAGCAGCCGACTAGCGGGAGGGCCTCAGTACTTC,CASSRLAGGPQYF
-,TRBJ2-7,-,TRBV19,TGTGCCAGTAGTTCAGGACAGAGCTCCTACGAGCAGTACTTC,CASSSGQSSYEQYF
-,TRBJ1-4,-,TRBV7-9,TGTGCCAGCAGCTTAGTGCAGAATGAAAAACTGTTTTTT,CASSLVQNEKLFF
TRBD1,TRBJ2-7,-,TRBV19,TGTGCCAGTAGTATGTGGGGACAGGGGGCATCCGAGCAGTACTTC,CASSMWGQGASEQYF
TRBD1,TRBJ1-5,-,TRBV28,TGTGCCAGCAGTAGGACAGGGCAGGAGCCCCAGCATTTT,CASSRTGQEPQHF
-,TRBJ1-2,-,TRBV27,TGTGCCAGCAGTTCCGACACTTTTCCCGGCGTCTATGGCTACACCTTC,CASSSDTFPGVYGYTF
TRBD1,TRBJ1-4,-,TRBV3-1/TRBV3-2,TGTGCCAGCAGCCAAGCCGGGGACAGACCTCGGGAAAAACTGTTTTTT,CASSQAGDRPREKLFF
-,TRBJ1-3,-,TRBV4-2,TGTGCCAGCAGCCCCCGGGTGAATTTGGCTGGAAACACCATATATTTT,CASSPRVNLAGNTIYF
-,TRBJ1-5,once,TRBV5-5,TGTGCCAGCAGCTGGGTGGGCAATAGCAATCAGCCCCAGCATTTT,CASSWVGNSNQPQHF
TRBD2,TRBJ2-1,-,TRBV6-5,TGTGCCAGCAGTTACGTGGGGGCTAGCGGGGTTCTAGAGCAGTTCTTC,CASSYVGASGVLEQFF
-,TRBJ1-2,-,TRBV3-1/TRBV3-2,TGTGCCAGCAGCCCGTACACAGAAGATGGCTACACCTTC,CASSPYTEDGYTF
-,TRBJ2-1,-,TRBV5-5,TGTGCCAGCGCCGGGACATCCCAAAATGAGCAGTTCTTC,CASAGTSQNEQFF
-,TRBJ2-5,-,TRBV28,TGTGCCAGGATCCGGGACATCGAAGAGACCCAGTACTTC,CARIRDIEETQYF
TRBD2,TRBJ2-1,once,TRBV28,TGTGCCAGCAGTATCGAGCGGGGGGGCCTAGATGAGCAGTTCTTC,CASSIERGGLDEQFF
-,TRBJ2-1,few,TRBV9,TGTGCCAGCAGCGTAGGAGGAGGGAGTGGCAATGAGCAGTTCTTC,CASSVGGGSGNEQFF
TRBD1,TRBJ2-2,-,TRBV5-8,TGTGCCAGCAGCTTCAGGACAGGGGGCGGCGGGGAGCTGTTTTTT,CASSFRTGGGGELFF
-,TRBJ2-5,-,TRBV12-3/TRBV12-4,TGTGCCAGCAGTTTAGCGAGGGAGACCCAGTACTTC,CASSLARETQYF
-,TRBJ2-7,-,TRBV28,TGTGCCAGCAGCGGGAGTCCCTACGAGCAGTACTTC,CASSGSPYEQYF
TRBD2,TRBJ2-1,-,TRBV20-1,TGCAGTGCTTGGACTAGTTATGAGCAGTTCTTC,CSAWTSYEQFF
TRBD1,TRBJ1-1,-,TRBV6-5,TGTGCCAGCAGTTCGGGACAGGGTATACGTGGAGAAGCTTTCTTT,CASSSGQGIRGEAFF
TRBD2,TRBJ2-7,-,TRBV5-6,TGTGCCAGCAGTCTCGGGACTACGTCTTTCGAGCAGTACTTC,CASSLGTTSFEQYF
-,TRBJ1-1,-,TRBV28,TGTGCCAGCAGTTTAAAGGGGGTTGGCACTGAAGCTTTCTTT,CASSLKGVGTEAFF
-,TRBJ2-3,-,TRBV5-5,TGTGCCAGCAGCTTGGAGGTAGCTAGCACAGATACGCAGTATTTT,CASSLEVASTDTQYF
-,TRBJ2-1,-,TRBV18,TGTGCCAGCTCACCACCGCCGCTAGCAAGTGAGCAGTTCTTC,CASSPPPLASEQFF
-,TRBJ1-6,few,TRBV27,TGTGCCAGCAGTTTGTGGCCGCTTAATTCACCCCTCCACTTT,CASSLWPLNSPLHF
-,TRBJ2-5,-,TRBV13,TGTGCCAGCAGCTTAGGCCAGGATGAGACCCAGTACTTC,CASSLGQDETQYF
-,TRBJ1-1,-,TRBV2,TGTGCCAGCAGTGAGGTGGGGCCAGGGGCTTTCTTT,CASSEVGPGAFF
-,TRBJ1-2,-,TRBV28,TGTGCCAGCAGTTTGGGCACTAACTATGGCTACACCTTC,CASSLGTNYGYTF
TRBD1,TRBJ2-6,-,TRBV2,TGTGCCAGCACCTCCCAGTCTGGACAGGCGACCTCTGGGGCCAACGTCCTGACTTTC,CASTSQSGQATSGANVLTF
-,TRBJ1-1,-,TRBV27,TGTGCCAGCAGTCCACGGCCGGCGGGCACTGAAGCTTTCTTT,CASSPRPAGTEAFF
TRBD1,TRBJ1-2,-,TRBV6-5,TGTGCCAGCAGTTCCCGGACAGGGAGGGGAAGCTACACCTTC,CASSSRTGRGSYTF
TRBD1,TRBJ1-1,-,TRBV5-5,TGTGCCAGCAGCTTTCCCCAGGGGGTCGACACTGAAGCTTTCTTT,CASSFPQGVDTEAFF